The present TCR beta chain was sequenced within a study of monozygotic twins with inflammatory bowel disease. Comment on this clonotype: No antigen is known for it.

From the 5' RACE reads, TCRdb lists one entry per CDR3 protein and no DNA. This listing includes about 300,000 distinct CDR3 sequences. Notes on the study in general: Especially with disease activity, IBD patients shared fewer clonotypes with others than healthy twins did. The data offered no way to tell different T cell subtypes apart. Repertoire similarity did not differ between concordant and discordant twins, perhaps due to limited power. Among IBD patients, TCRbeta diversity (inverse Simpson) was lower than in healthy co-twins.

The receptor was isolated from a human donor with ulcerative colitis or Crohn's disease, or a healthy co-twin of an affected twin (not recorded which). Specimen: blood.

This chain's CDR3 is CASSATGVIGEQFF. The V and J genes are TRBV25-1 and TRBJ2-1; TCRdb designates TRBD1, a call that cannot be tested without DNA. This CDR3 has 14 residues. Germline V lookup: CDR1 MGHDK, CDR2 SYGVNS.